Following are 30 T cell receptor beta chains from one sample sequenced in a study of T cells expressing NK-cell markers. TCRdb re-called the 5' RACE reads; one entry per CDR3 protein, DNA not given. The sample includes about 160,000 distinct CDR3 sequences. What was sequenced was blood T cells: a sorted CD56 or NKG2C T cell subset, CD4+ or CD8+ T cells, or bulk PBMC T cells (not recorded which). The receptors were gathered from a man between 18 and 69 years old in good health.

The chain uses TRBV9 and TRBJ1-4. This CDR3 region has 14 residues. Germline V gives CDR1 SGDLS, CDR2 YYNGEE. The CDR3 loop reads CASSDQVTNEKLFF. Combining the CDR3 with reference TRBV9 and TRBJ1-4 gives the whole variable domain DSGVTQTPKHLITATGQRVTLRCSPRSGDLSVYWYQQSLDQGLQFLIQYYNGEERAKGNILERFSAQQFPDLHSELNLSSLELGDSALYFCASSDQVTNEKLFFGSGTQLSVL.

The J gene is TRBJ2-3, the V gene TRBV7-2; TCRdb gives TRBD2 as the D gene, but with no DNA this cannot be confirmed. CDR1 SGHTA and CDR2 FQGNSA come from the germline V gene. The CDR3 is 13 amino acids. The CDR3 spells CAVRGRSTDTQYF. The full variable domain, with the rest looked up from reference TRBV7-2 and TRBJ2-3, is GAGVSQSPSNKVTEKGKDVELRCDPISGHTALYWYRQSLGQGLEFLIYFQGNSAPDKSGLPSDRFSAERTGGSVSTLTIQRTQQEDSAVYLCAVRGRSTDTQYFGPGTRLTVL.

V is TRBV7-9 and J is TRBJ1-1. Germline-derived CDR1 and CDR2 are SEHNR and FQNEAQ (reference sequence). The CDR3 length is 13 residues. The CDR3 sequence: CASSLDVATGAFF.

The chain is built from TRBV19 and TRBJ1-1. Germline V gene sequence: CDR1 LNHDA, CDR2 SQIVND (reference sequence). The CDR3 covers 14 residues. The CDR3 spells CASSIQVVVSEAFF.

V usage is TRBV4-2 and J usage is TRBJ2-3. Per the germline V gene, CDR1 is LGHNA and CDR2 is YNFKEQ. This CDR3 comprises 15 residues. The CDR3 protein is CASSQVYTRTDTQYF.

The rearrangement joins TRBV19 to TRBJ1-1. CDR1 is LNHDA and CDR2 is SQIVND in the germline V gene (reference sequence). CDR3 length equals 17 residues. The CDR3 here is CASSTGPVWAPRTEAFF.

This chain connects TRBV30 to TRBJ2-1. Germline V gene data show CDR1 as GTSNPN and CDR2 as SVGIG (reference sequence). There are 14 residues in the CDR3. The CDR3 loop is CAWSRELSYNEQFF. The full variable domain, completed using reference TRBV30 and TRBJ2-1, is SQTIHQWPATLVQPVGSPLSLECTVEGTSNPNLYWYRQAAGRGLQLLFYSVGIGQISSEVPQNLSASRPQDRQFILSSKKLLLSDSGFYLCAWSRELSYNEQFFGPGTRLTVL.

The CDR3 reads CASSLGEGQDAFF. The chain links TRBV12-3 or TRBV12-4 to TRBJ1-1; TCRdb designates TRBD1, a call that cannot be tested without DNA. The CDR3 runs 13 residues.

V gene TRBV11-2 combines with J gene TRBJ2-6; absent DNA, TCRdb's TRBD1 call cannot be checked. Germline CDR1 SGHAT, CDR2 FQNNGV. This CDR3 has 20 residues. CDR3 protein: CASSLFASGQGAIGANVLTF.

The genes are TRBV5-1 and TRBJ1-3; TCRdb's D call of TRBD1 is untestable without DNA. In germline, CDR1 is SGHRS, CDR2 YFSETQ. This CDR3 comprises 15 residues. CDR3 loop: CASSRDSKRGNTIYF. Drawing the rest from reference TRBV5-1 and TRBJ1-3, the complete variable domain is KAGVTQTPRYLIKTRGQQVTLSCSPISGHRSVSWYQQTPGQGLQFLFEYFSETQRNKGNFPGRFSGRQFSNSRSEMNVSTLELGDSALYLCASSRDSKRGNTIYFGEGSWLTVV.

This chain links TRBV29-1 with TRBJ1-2; TCRdb returns TRBD1, unconfirmable since there is no DNA. CDR1 is SQVTM and CDR2 is ANQGSEA in the germline V gene. This CDR3 spans 14 amino acids. The chain's CDR3 is CSVATGQAGEGYTF.

The chain carries TRBV2 and TRBJ2-7; TCRdb outputs TRBD2, but without DNA this stays unchecked. In germline, CDR1 is SNHLY, CDR2 FYNNEI. This CDR3 region has 14 residues. The CDR3 loop is CASSSGLNSYEQYF.

The chain couples TRBV5-4 to TRBJ2-3. CDR1 and CDR2 (germline): SGHNT, YYREEE (reference sequence). The CDR3 is made up of 14 amino acids. The CDR3 spells CASSLGSQTDTQYF.

The CDR3 protein is CASNTGANVLTF. The gene calls are TRBV19 and TRBJ2-6. The germline CDR1 and CDR2 sequences are LNHDA and SQIVND (reference sequence). The CDR3 runs 12 residues.

This sequence joins TRBV20-1 and TRBJ2-1; TCRdb selects TRBD2, and the lack of DNA leaves this call unchecked. The germline V gene has CDR1 DFQATT and CDR2 SNEGSKA (reference sequence). The CDR3 totals 15 residues. The chain's CDR3 is CSARDRGGRVNEQFF.

The V gene is TRBV7-6, the J gene TRBJ2-7. Germline V gives CDR1 SGHVS, CDR2 FNYEAQ. CDR3 size: 15 residues. The CDR3 is CASSISGGFSYEQYF. Together with reference TRBV7-6 and TRBJ2-7, the CDR3 gives the full variable domain: GAGVSQSPRYKVTKRGQDVALRCDPISGHVSLYWYRQALGQGPEFLTYFNYEAQQDKSGLPNDRFSAERPEGSISTLTIQRTEQRDSAMYRCASSISGGFSYEQYFGPGTRLTVT.

This chain uses TRBV2 with TRBJ1-1. This CDR3 region has 13 residues. Germline-derived CDR1 and CDR2 are SNHLY and FYNNEI. The CDR3 sequence: CASGVGYNTEAFF.

The rearrangement uses TRBV11-2 and TRBJ2-7; TCRdb designates TRBD2, a call that cannot be tested without DNA. The CDR3 spans 15 residues. Germline-derived CDR1 and CDR2 are SGHAT and FQNNGV. This CDR3 reads CASSQGTSLGDEQYF.

The chain combines TRBV19 with TRBJ2-2; the D call from TCRdb, TRBD1, cannot be confirmed without DNA. Germline CDR1 LNHDA, CDR2 SQIVND (reference sequence). This CDR3 has 15 residues. The CDR3: CASTLTGANTGELFF.

This rearrangement joins TRBV15 to TRBJ2-5; TCRdb outputs TRBD2, but without DNA this stays unchecked. Germline loops: CDR1 LNHNV, CDR2 YYDKDF (reference sequence). The CDR3 is 18 residues long. CDR3 protein: CATSNPEASGGQQETQYF. The full variable domain, in which reference TRBV15 and TRBJ2-5 provide the parts outside the CDR3, is DAMVIQNPRYQVTQFGKPVTLSCSQTLNHNVMYWYQQKSSQAPKLLFHYYDKDFNNEADTPDNFQSRRPNTSFCFLDIRSPGLGDTAMYLCATSNPEASGGQQETQYFGPGTRLLVL.

The gene calls are TRBV29-1 and TRBJ1-4. This CDR3 region has 12 residues. Germline values: CDR1 SQVTM, CDR2 ANQGSEA. CDR3 amino acids: CSVITENEKLFF.

The gene calls are TRBV4-1 and TRBJ1-5; no DNA is available, so the TRBD1 call from TCRdb remains unchecked. The CDR3 extends over 15 amino acids. Germline values: CDR1 MGHRA, CDR2 YSYEKL. This chain's CDR3 is CASSQDPGENQPQHF.

The V gene is TRBV28, the J gene TRBJ2-2; TCRdb's assignment of TRBD1 cannot be checked, as there is no DNA. The CDR3 loop spans 18 amino acids. Per the germline V gene, CDR1 is MDHEN and CDR2 is SYDVKM. The CDR3 sequence is CASSTLVDNPLNTGELFF.

The chain recombines TRBV10-3 with TRBJ2-7; TCRdb indicates TRBD2, and absent DNA this call remains unverified. From germline, CDR1 is ENHRY and CDR2 SYGVKD. The length of the CDR3 is 15 residues. The CDR3 protein is CAISEAGTAAYEQYF.

The chain joins TRBV20-1 to TRBJ1-6; with no DNA, the TCRdb D assignment of TRBD1 cannot be verified. The germline CDR1 and CDR2 sequences are DFQATT and SNEGSKA (reference sequence). This CDR3 has 17 residues. The CDR3 region is CSAPNPLDRGNNSPLHF.

The chain uses TRBV6-1 and TRBJ2-7; TCRdb indicates TRBD1, and absent DNA this call remains unverified. The CDR3 is 15 residues long. The germline CDR1 and CDR2 sequences are MNHNS and SASEGT. The CDR3 is CASAYSRDGAYEQYF.

The chain links TRBV7-8 to TRBJ2-3; TCRdb proposes TRBD1, but this gene call is untestable without DNA. The CDR3 has 17 residues. In germline, CDR1 is SGHVS, CDR2 FQNEAQ. CDR3 in amino acids: CASSSDPPGGGTDTQYF.

The gene calls are TRBV5-1 and TRBJ2-1; no DNA is available, so the TRBD2 call from TCRdb remains unchecked. The length of the CDR3 is 14 residues. Germline V gives CDR1 SGHRS, CDR2 YFSETQ. The CDR3 sequence: CASRARGGRDEQFF.

The chain has TRBV13 and TRBJ2-7; TCRdb gives TRBD2 as the D gene, but with no DNA this cannot be confirmed. Germline V gives CDR1 PRHDT, CDR2 FYEKMQ (reference sequence). The CDR3 sequence is 15 residues long. The CDR3 sequence is CASSTRSGGAYEQYF.

The chain carries TRBV24-1 and TRBJ2-1; the D gene TCRdb calls, TRBD1, cannot be checked with no DNA. In germline, CDR1 is KGHDR, CDR2 SFDVKD. The length of the CDR3 is 15 residues. Here the CDR3 reads CATSDSYPFNNEQFF.